This entry is about one T cell receptor (beta chain). Its specificity is unknown. This record comes from a study of regulatory T cells in long-lasting Graves disease. Study-wide context: It was over 5 years of antithyroid drugs, with positive TSH receptor antibodies, that meant persistent Graves' disease.

Whole-study findings and limits: Small numbers of samples may have cut accuracy.

Germline V lookup: CDR1 ENHRY, CDR2 SYGVKD. The CDR3 runs to 23 residues. Trimming took 4 bases from V and 4 from J; bases not matched to a gene: 22. Construction of the TCR beta libraries employed iRepertoire HTBI primers in conjunction with Arm-PCR of CDR3 regions. TCRdb passed the multiplex PCR reads through MiXCR, listing each CDR3 protein once. The sample has about 340,000 distinct CDR3 sequences, roughly 21% seen once; the top ten hold about 29%. Noted time point: persistent/refractory GD, antithyroid drugs over 5 years with positive TRAb. From PBMCs, RNA was extracted and then used to make the TCR library. One endocrinology department in Xi'an, China, was where patients came from. Peripheral blood, at about 9 milliliters, went into EDTA tubes.

Sequenced material: peripheral blood mononuclear cells (PBMCs), taken when the disease was refractory, from a patient treated with antithyroid drugs. The chain has TRBV10-3 and TRBJ2-2; 15 nucleotides match TRBD2. The clonotype originates from a female donor with Graves disease. The CDR3 DNA sequence: TGTGCCATCAGTGGAGGGTCTGGGACAGCCCTGGGACTAGCGGGAGGCCCCACCGGGGAGCTGTTTTTT. It encodes CAISGGSGTALGLAGGPTGELFF.